This TCR beta chain was identified during a study of identical twins. Study-wide results and caveats: The study found excess low generation probability among twin-shared out-of-frame alpha sequences. Carriage of fewer insertions was seen in abundant cord blood beta clonotypes, whereas memory repertoires showed none. Partly confounded zero-insertion analyses could result from invariant MAIT and iNKT cells.

Notes on this clonotype: Its specificity is unknown.

A universal primer site was created by template switching, with the cDNA bearing unique molecular identifiers. TCRdb reprocessed the 5' RACE reads via MiXCR and lists one record per CDR3 protein. The sample comprises roughly 1,500,000 distinct CDR3 sequences, around 29% of which are singletons, and about 0.27% rests with the top ten. The length of the CDR3 is 17 residues. The trim removed 5 bases at V and 1 base at J, leaving 9 bases unmatched. Germline CDR1 SGHVS, CDR2 FQNEAQ. The source material was cord blood. The sequence came from a newborn girl in good health. This sequence joins TRBV7-8 and TRBJ2-3; 10 bases line up with TRBD2. The CDR3 region is CASSLERGGFGTDTQYF. The CDR3, as DNA: TGTGCCAGCAGCCTAGAGCGGGGGGGCTTTGGCACAGATACGCAGTATTTT.